One sample yielded the 16 T cell receptor beta chains listed below, sequenced in a study of cytomegalovirus exposure and HLA in healthy donors. This PCR relied on a set of 60 Vbeta primers and 13 Jbeta primers. Sequencing used immunoSEQ multiplex PCR; TCRdb keeps in-frame clones, though not all of them. The sample includes 150,000 to 200,000 clones, around four fifths of them seen just once. The sample comprised PBMCs. The receptors originated from a female donor in good health and CMV-seronegative.

The rearrangement joins TRBV7-2 to TRBJ1-2; D ambiguous. There are 15 residues in the CDR3. V was shortened by 5 bases and J by 0 bases, with 13 bases between the two germline ends. Germline V CDR1 and CDR2: SGHTA, FQGNSA. CDR3 nucleotides: TGTGCCAGCAGCCCCCGGACTGAAGCTAACTATGGCTACACCTTC. Translation gives CASSPRTEANYGYTF.

This clone came up once. The V gene is TRBV19, the J gene TRBJ1-5; 10 bases fit TRBD1. The CDR3 totals 14 residues. Germline assignment: CDR1 LNHDA and CDR2 SQIVND (reference sequence). Germline trimming cut 5 bases from V and 5 bases from J; bases unmatched to any gene: 3. The CDR3 DNA follows: TGTGCCAGTAGTCTTGGGACAGGGGATCAGCCCCAGCATTTT. Encoded protein: CASSLGTGDQPQHF. The full variable domain, with the rest looked up from reference TRBV19 and TRBJ1-5, is DGGITQSPKYLFRKEGQNVTLSCEQNLNHDAMYWYRQDPGQGLRLIYYSQIVNDFQKGDIAEGYSVSREKKESFPLTVTSAQKNPTAFYLCASSLGTGDQPQHFGDGTRLSIL.

The chain recombines TRBV7-9 with TRBJ2-6; no reliable D call. The V gene's germline CDR1 is SEHNR and CDR2 FQNEAQ (reference sequence). The CDR3 consists of 15 residues. Trimming removed 4 bases from V and 1 base from J, with 8 bases in between. The CDR3 loop reads CASSSPPSGANVLTF. DNA for the CDR3: TGTGCCAGCAGCTCCCCCCCATCTGGGGCCAACGTCCTGACTTTC.

J is TRBJ2-3 and V is TRBV30, with 8 bases aligning to TRBD2. The J segment lost 6 bases and the V segment lost 3 bases, leaving 8 bases of the junction unmatched. The CDR3 is made up of 14 amino acids. The germline gives CDR1 GTSNPN, CDR2 SVGIG (reference sequence). DNA of the CDR3: TGTGCCTGGAGGGGAGCGGGAGCAGTGGATACGCAGTATTTT. It encodes CAWRGAGAVDTQYF. The full variable domain, in which reference TRBV30 and TRBJ2-3 provide the parts outside the CDR3, is SQTIHQWPATLVQPVGSPLSLECTVEGTSNPNLYWYRQAAGRGLQLLFYSVGIGQISSEVPQNLSASRPQDRQFILSSKKLLLSDSGFYLCAWRGAGAVDTQYFGPGTRLTVL.

V is TRBV19 and J is TRBJ2-7; D may be TRBD2 (5 bases). V dropped 5 bases and J dropped 2 bases, with 7 bases sitting between them. The germline V gene has CDR1 LNHDA and CDR2 SQIVND (reference sequence). This CDR3 has 12 residues. CDR3 amino acids: CASSHGTYEQYF. The CDR3 DNA reads as TGTGCCAGTAGTCACGGGACCTACGAGCAGTACTTC.

V and J are TRBV25-1 and TRBJ1-6; TRBD1 aligns across 7 bases. Trimming removed 4 bases from V and 0 bases from J; junction bases left unmatched: 3. Germline V gives CDR1 MGHDK, CDR2 SYGVNS. The CDR3 is made up of 16 amino acids. This CDR3 is CASSATGLSYNSPLHF. The CDR3 DNA reads as TGTGCCAGCAGTGCGACAGGGCTCTCCTATAATTCACCCCTCCACTTT.

This rearrangement joins TRBV29-1 to TRBJ2-7; possibly TRBD1 for D (5 bases). Germline V gene lookup returns CDR1 SQVTM and CDR2 ANQGSEA. V was clipped by 0 bases and J by 2 bases, with 14 bases between them. The CDR3 runs 15 residues. CDR3 protein: CSVEDPGPSAYEQYF. Here the CDR3 DNA reads TGCAGCGTTGAAGATCCAGGGCCCTCTGCCTACGAGCAGTACTTC.

The CDR3 bases are TGCGCCAGCAGCTCAGGTATCAGCGGCACTAGCACAGATACGCAGTATTTT. The encoded protein is CASSSGISGTSTDTQYF. This sequence joins TRBV5-1 and TRBJ2-3; D might be TRBD2 (5 bases). Trimming stripped 3 bases from V and 0 bases from J, with 17 bases between. Germline V gives CDR1 SGHRS, CDR2 YFSETQ. CDR3 size: 17 residues.

This chain links TRBV30 with TRBJ2-1, with TRBD2 matching over 16 bases. The CDR3 sequence is 14 residues long. The ends lost 3 bases at V and 14 bases at J; junction bases unmatched: 7. Germline V CDR1 and CDR2: GTSNPN, SVGIG (reference sequence). The CDR3, as DNA: TGTGCCTGGAGCCCGGGACTAGCGGGGGGGGTGAAGTTCTTC. Translation gives CAWSPGLAGGVKFF.

This rearrangement joins TRBV4-1 to TRBJ2-7, with 8 bases identical to TRBD1. This CDR3 is built from 14 residues. J was trimmed by 7 bases and V by 3 bases; bases with no gene match: 8. The germline V gene encodes CDR1 MGHRA and CDR2 YSYEKL. The CDR3 DNA reads TGCGCCAGCAGCCACCGGGACAGGCCCGGGGAGCAGTACTTC. It specifies CASSHRDRPGEQYF.

The rearrangement joins TRBV5-6 to TRBJ2-3; 7 bases line up with TRBD2. CDR3 size: 17 residues. V gave up 4 bases and J gave up 0 bases; unmatched junction bases: 11. Germline CDR1 reads SGHDT; CDR2 reads YYEEEE. The CDR3 loop reads CASSVRGGAGSTDTQYF. Here the CDR3 DNA reads TGTGCCAGCAGCGTTAGGGGTGGAGCGGGGAGCACAGATACGCAGTATTTT.

The rearrangement links TRBV11-2 to TRBJ2-1; TRBD1 matches at 8 bases. Germline CDR1 SGHAT, CDR2 FQNNGV. The trim removed 5 bases at V and 5 bases at J, leaving 11 bases unmatched. The CDR3 contains 16 residues. In DNA form, the CDR3 reads TGTGCCAGCAGCCTCGACCCCGGACAGGGAAACAATGAGCAGTTCTTC. Translation: CASSLDPGQGNNEQFF.

The rearrangement links TRBV7-3 to TRBJ1-1; no clear D. Trimming took off 6 bases at V and 6 bases at J, with 11 bases between the two ends. CDR3 length: 12 residues. CDR1 is SGHTA, CDR2 FQGTGA, per germline. The CDR3 sequence: CASRGRGAEAFF. In DNA, the CDR3 is TGTGCCAGCAGGGGTCGCGGCGCTGAAGCTTTCTTT.

The chain joins TRBV10-3 to TRBJ2-7; TRBD1 aligns across 7 bases. The CDR3 loop spans 15 amino acids. Per germline, CDR1 ENHRY and CDR2 SYGVKD. Germline trimming cut 0 bases from V and 1 base from J; bases unmatched to any gene: 3. The CDR3 bases are TGTGCCATCAGTGAGTCAACAGGGGTTTCCTACGAGCAGTACTTC. This translates into CAISESTGVSYEQYF.

CDR3 DNA sequence: TGTGCCAGCAGTTCCCAGGCTGCCCAGGGTGCCTACGAGCAGTACTTC. Residues: CASSSQAAQGAYEQYF. This chain joins TRBV6-5 and TRBJ2-7; TRBD1 is a possible D gene (5 bases). There are 16 residues in the CDR3. Trimming took 4 bases from V and 2 from J, leaving 18 bases between them. The germline CDR1 and CDR2 sequences are MNHEY and SVGAGI.

This chain connects TRBV10-3 to TRBJ2-7; 10 positions agree with TRBD1. The germline V gene has CDR1 ENHRY and CDR2 SYGVKD. Losses at the gene ends were 5 bases for V and 4 bases for J; bases not matched to a gene: 2. This CDR3 comprises 13 residues. Here the CDR3 DNA reads TGTGCCATCAGTTCGGGACAGGGGTACGAGCAGTACTTC. Its protein is CAISSGQGYEQYF.